A selection of T cell receptor beta chains follows, all from one sample in a study of blood T cell repertoires in COVID-19. This table comes from immunoSEQ multiplex PCR, and its TCRdb copy is limited to in-frame clones, with some not included. Among about 82,000 clones listed, 80% were seen once. The sequenced material came from peripheral blood. These receptor sequences come from a woman aged 40 to 50 with active or convalescent COVID-19. CDR3s leave out the opening cysteine and the closing phenylalanine or tryptophan.

v_call cdr3_aa
TRBV6-2/TRBV6-3 ASSSRTGGRETQY
TRBV28 ASSLWLAGGTDTQY
TRBV19 ASSIRAGTGSEKLF
TRBV27 ATGDRGPTDTQY
TRBV9 ASSVAVNTEAF
TRBV6-5 ASRESGANVLT
TRBV28 ASSPHSGGIY
TRBV10-3 AIREDTEVY
TRBV19 ASISGGQDTGELF
TRBV28 ASSSPDQPQH
TRBV30 AWVRSAGYEQY
TRBV21-1 ASSKGLMGVGGEKLF
TRBV10-3 AISDRNQPQH
TRBV29-1 SVEGFGLAGTDTQY
TRBV27 ASRELGAETQY
TRBV11-2 ASSLTTQVAEAF
TRBV7-2 ASSLVSGELSPLH
TRBV5-5 ASSFGPGQGEAF
TRBV9 ASSVFSGTGTGELF
TRBV10-3 AISATGTEAF
TRBV9 ASSTQVGDIPDTQY
TRBV11-1 ASSLREVNTEAF
TRBV5-1 ASSVQKNTEAF
TRBV6-5 ASGGDRGYGTQY
TRBV25-1 ASREAGGTQY
TRBV5-1 ATKWGGKGTQY
TRBV5-1 ASSLFSSGAITYEQY
TRBV7-2 ASSLAGGFRVTQY
TRBV6-5 ASIHYEQY
TRBV2 ASSSGQGKNQPQH
TRBV5-1 ASSLGGGQGASDTQY
TRBV19 ASKQGYNSPLH
TRBV7-2 ASSWGTSGRGEQY
TRBV7-9 ASSATLTGEGEKLF
TRBV28 ASSPPGGRVYNEQF
TRBV6-2/TRBV6-3 ASSDRGSVTDTQY
TRBV11-2 ASSLQGAAGNQPQH
TRBV10-3 AIKEGSSYEQY
TRBV11-3 ASSPRQGIGGELF
TRBV7-5 VRSPRGGASNQPQH
TRBV7-9 ASSRTSGGADTQY
TRBV19 ASSIGTGTNQPQH
TRBV11-3 ASSFTGGGGEKLF
TRBV7-8 ASSPTTSGGTLLGY
TRBV27 ASSVRGSSTGTYYEQY
TRBV27 ASSLKTGGDEKLF
TRBV4-1 ASSQVLANYNEQF
TRBV25-1 ASRGTSGGAGQF
TRBV5-1 ASSAGQPQETQY
TRBV27 ASSQGSSNQPQH
TRBV4-1 ASSQSRQVRRGYT